The T cell receptor (beta chain) described here comes from a study of Graves' ophthalmopathy and Graves' hyperthyroidism. As the template, RNA transcripts were used to amplify TCR beta CDR3 regions. RT-PCR was first run with HTBI primers, then multiplex PCR in a second round. Via MiXCR, TCRdb re-called the multiplex PCR reads, giving one row per CDR3 protein. The data contain more than 300,000 distinct CDR3 sequences, 17% of them singletons. CDR3 size: 15 residues. Germline CDR1 reads SQVTM; CDR2 reads ANQGSEA. V trimming: 4 bases; J trimming: 0 bases; junction bases outside the gene matches: 5. This clonotype appeared many times.

The sequence came from an adult woman with stable Graves' hyperthyroidism. This chain uses TRBV29-1 with TRBJ2-2; the match to TRBD2 covers 7 bases. The source material was peripheral blood. The CDR3 DNA reads as TGCAGCGTTGCAGAGCGGGGCGCGAACACCGGGGAGCTGTTTTTT. It is translated as CSVAERGANTGELFF.